A selection of T cell receptor beta chains follows, all from one sample in a study of blood T cell repertoires in COVID-19. Assay: immunoSEQ multiplex PCR; the TCRdb copy retains only in-frame clones and omits some. The data contain over 200,000 clones, approximately 84% of them singletons. Sequences were obtained from peripheral blood. The receptors stem from a man of 80 years or more with acute or convalescent COVID-19. The CDR3 runs from the conserved cysteine through the conserved F or W. D genes are given only for firm matches. Only part of the rows carry a size: once, few, many, or a class if the clone is expanded.

size	J	V	D	DNA	CDR3
-	TRBJ2-7	TRBV11-2	-	TGTGCCAGCAGCCACTTGTCGTACGAGCAGTACTTC	CASSHLSYEQYF
-	TRBJ1-6	TRBV25-1	-	TGTGCCAGCACGGCAGGGCCTAATTCACCCCTCCACTTT	CASTAGPNSPLHF
-	TRBJ1-5	TRBV9	-	TGTGCCAGCAGCGTATCTGGGGGGGATCAGCCCCAGCATTTT	CASSVSGGDQPQHF
-	TRBJ2-3	TRBV6-5	-	TGTGCCAGCAGGGGGACATTCGCCCCCACAGATACGCAGTATTTT	CASRGTFAPTDTQYF
-	TRBJ1-6	TRBV6-5	-	TGTGCCAGCAGCACGACAGGTCTTAATTCACCCCTCCACTTT	CASSTTGLNSPLHF
once	TRBJ2-3	TRBV10-3	TRBD2	TGTGCCATCAGTGAGTCGGCGGGGGGCGCAACGGATACGCAGTATTTT	CAISESAGGATDTQYF
-	TRBJ1-2	TRBV18	TRBD1	TGTGCCAGCTCACCATTAACAGGGGGTGCCTATGGCTACACCTTC	CASSPLTGGAYGYTF
-	TRBJ1-2	TRBV19	-	TGTGCCAGTAGTATAAGCGGGGCCGTGGCCTATGGCTACACCTTC	CASSISGAVAYGYTF
-	TRBJ1-2	TRBV7-9	TRBD1	TGTGCCAGCAGCTTAAGGGCAGGGGGAAGTGATGGCTACACCTTC	CASSLRAGGSDGYTF
-	TRBJ2-7	TRBV19	TRBD2	TGTGCCAGTAGCAGACTAGCGGGAGCGTATGGTTACGAGCAGTACTTC	CASSRLAGAYGYEQYF
-	TRBJ2-2	TRBV10-2	TRBD2	TGCGCCAGCAGTGAGGTAGCGGGGAACACCGGGGAGCTGTTTTTT	CASSEVAGNTGELFF
-	TRBJ1-4	TRBV28	-	TGTGCCAGCAGTCCGCGGGAAACAACTAATGAAAAACTGTTTTTT	CASSPRETTNEKLFF
-	TRBJ2-1	TRBV7-2	TRBD2	TGTGCCAGCAGCTTAGCTCTAGCGGGAGGTAGGGTCTACAATGAGCAGTTCTTC	CASSLALAGGRVYNEQFF
-	TRBJ1-1	TRBV28	-	TGTGCCAGCAGTTTCCGGGTAGGCACTGAAGCTTTCTTT	CASSFRVGTEAFF
-	TRBJ1-6	TRBV19	-	TGTGCCAGTAGCAGCGGGGGGGCGTCAGGGCCCCACTTT	CASSSGGASGPHF
once	TRBJ2-7	TRBV18	TRBD2	TGTGCCAGCTCACCAGAGGGACTACCCTACGAGCAGTACTTC	CASSPEGLPYEQYF
once	TRBJ2-5	TRBV29-1	-	TGCAGCGTGGAGAGTAGTCTAAGTGAGACCCAGTACTTC	CSVESSLSETQYF
-	TRBJ2-7	TRBV5-1	TRBD2	TGCGCCAGCAGCTTGAGCGGGGATATCTACGAGCAGTACTTC	CASSLSGDIYEQYF
-	TRBJ1-5	TRBV12-3/TRBV12-4	-	TGTGCCTGCTCCGACCCGGGACAGCCCCAGCATTTT	CACSDPGQPQHF
-	TRBJ1-5	TRBV19	-	TGTGCCAGTAGTGGGTCAGGGCCCTATAGCAATCAGCCCCAGCATTTT	CASSGSGPYSNQPQHF
-	TRBJ2-2	TRBV18	-	TGTGCCAGCTCACTTTTGACTAGTTTGAACACCGGGGAGCTGTTTTTT	CASSLLTSLNTGELFF
-	TRBJ2-3	TRBV2	TRBD2	TGTGCCAGCAGTGAGCGGGAGACAGATACGCAGTATTTT	CASSERETDTQYF
-	TRBJ1-1	TRBV7-8	TRBD1	TGTGCCAGCAGCTTTCGACAGGGGTCTCTGAACACTGAAGCTTTCTTT	CASSFRQGSLNTEAFF
-	TRBJ2-1	TRBV6-5	-	TGTGCCAGCAGAGAGAGGGGGTACTACAATGAGCAGTTCTTC	CASRERGYYNEQFF
few	TRBJ2-3	TRBV11-2	TRBD2	TGTGCCAGCAGACCAAAGGGACTAGCGGGAGGGGCAGATACGCAGTATTTT	CASRPKGLAGGADTQYF
-	TRBJ2-5	TRBV6-5	-	TGTGCCAGCAGTTCCGGGACACTACTTTCCGAAGAGACCCAGTACTTC	CASSSGTLLSEETQYF
-	TRBJ2-3	TRBV11-2	-	TGTGCCAGCAGCAAGAGGGGGGGGCAAAGCACAGATACGCAGTATTTT	CASSKRGGQSTDTQYF
-	TRBJ2-3	TRBV3-1/TRBV3-2	TRBD2	TGTGCCAGCAGCCAAGATCCTAGCGGGAGTATCACAGATACGCAGTATTTT	CASSQDPSGSITDTQYF
-	TRBJ1-1	TRBV24-1	TRBD1	TGTGCCACCAGGGAAGGACAGGGGGTAGCTGAAGCTTTCTTT	CATREGQGVAEAFF
-	TRBJ2-5	TRBV6-4	-	TGTGCCAGCAGTGACTCGAGGCGGTTCCAAGAGACCCAGTACTTC	CASSDSRRFQETQYF
-	TRBJ2-1	TRBV5-6	TRBD2	TGTGCCAGCAGCTTGAAGGAGCGGTTAGCGGGAGCCTACAATGAGCAGTTCTTC	CASSLKERLAGAYNEQFF
-	TRBJ1-5	TRBV4-3	-	TGCGCCAGCAGCCAAGTCGATTACACCCTTTTACAACAGCCCCAGCATTTT	CASSQVDYTLLQQPQHF
-	TRBJ1-1	TRBV27	-	TGTGCCAGCAGTTTGGTCAGTCCTTATTCGAACACTGAAGCTTTCTTT	CASSLVSPYSNTEAFF
-	TRBJ1-2	TRBV3-1/TRBV3-2	TRBD1	TGTGCCATCAGGTTAAGGGACAGGTACCACTTC	CAIRLRDRYHF
-	TRBJ1-6	TRBV15	-	TGTGCCACCAGCTCCCTCAGGGCACGCGGTTCACCCCTCCACTTT	CATSSLRARGSPLHF
few	TRBJ1-1	TRBV19	-	TGTGCCAGTAGTATAGGCGACAGGCGGAACACTGAAGCTTTCTTT	CASSIGDRRNTEAFF
-	TRBJ1-5	TRBV19	TRBD1	TGTGCCAGTAGTAGGCGGGGACAGGAGCTTAGCAATCAGCCCCAGCATTTT	CASSRRGQELSNQPQHF
-	TRBJ2-5	TRBV6-2/TRBV6-3	-	TGTGCCAGCAGTTACTCGACCTCGGGGTGGGTGCCACCCCGGACCCAGTACTTC	CASSYSTSGWVPPRTQYF
few	TRBJ2-1	TRBV27	TRBD2	TGTGCCACCCTCCCGAGACTAGCGGAATCGTACAATGAGCAGTTCTTC	CATLPRLAESYNEQFF
-	TRBJ2-3	TRBV24-1	TRBD2	TGTGCCACCAGTGATTTTACTAGCGGAAACACAGATACGCAGTATTTT	CATSDFTSGNTDTQYF
-	TRBJ2-4	TRBV29-1	-	TGCAGCGTTGTAGGCGGGCCGCACTCGGCCAAAAACATTCAGTACTTC	CSVVGGPHSAKNIQYF
-	TRBJ2-1	TRBV6-1	TRBD1	TGTGCCAGCAGTGACCCGGGGACAGGGATCTACAATGAGCAGTTCTTC	CASSDPGTGIYNEQFF
-	TRBJ1-2	TRBV7-6	-	TGTGCCAGCAGCTTAGGGGCAGGGGACTATGGCTACACCTTC	CASSLGAGDYGYTF